This T cell receptor (beta chain) was captured in a study of T cells in Graves' hyperthyroidism and ophthalmopathy. Whole-study context: Before treatment of any kind, peripheral blood was taken at initial diagnosis. Study results and limitations: Blood also held most thyroid clonotypes expanded beyond 0.001.

This clonotype was detected many times. Its antigen remains unknown. The investigators amplified TCR beta CDR3 regions from RNA transcripts. The HTBI primer set served for first-round RT-PCR of the TCR CDR3. TCRdb processed the multiplex PCR reads anew with MiXCR; each CDR3 protein has one entry. The data contain 600,000 to 900,000 distinct CDR3 sequences, around 15% of them singletons. This CDR3 comprises 16 residues. Trimming removed 1 base from V and 5 bases from J, with 15 bases in between. The study based diagnoses on clinical symptoms, serum thyroxine and TRAb, thyroid ultrasound and orbital computed tomography.

V gene TRBV12-3 or TRBV12-4 combines with J gene TRBJ1-5; D is uncertain. The origin of this receptor is a man aged 18 to 29 with Graves' hyperthyroidism. The material sequenced was blood. DNA for the CDR3: TGTGCCAGCAGTTTAGGCCCGGTTAGAGCGGATCAGCCCCAGCATTTT. Translating gives CASSLGPVRADQPQHF.